These 32 T cell receptor beta chains were all obtained from the same sample, sequenced in a study of T cell responses to AZD1222 COVID-19 vaccine (dated by TCRdb to 2020 to 2022). Libraries came from the immunoSEQ multiplex PCR assay. TCRdb provides this immuneACCESS table in a form limited to in-frame rearrangements. Some clones are lacking; in checked studies, under half of them reflect an unresolved V gene, and why the rest are absent is not known. Here the sample has some 120,000 clones; about 91% occur a single time. More than 2.5% of the sample goes to the ten largest clones. The label giving this sample's time point can be read as: baseline before first vaccination. The specimen was peripheral blood, collected on day 0 of AZD1222 vaccination. The origin of the receptors is an adult in good health.

The chain is built from TRBV28 and TRBJ2-3; D is undetermined. Germline CDR1 reads MDHEN; CDR2 reads SYDVKM. The V and J ends lost 1 base and 2 bases respectively, with 1 base between them. This CDR3 region has 12 residues. CDR3 sequence (DNA): TGTGCCAGCAGTTTATCCACAGATACGCAGTATTTT. Protein product: CASSLSTDTQYF.

The chain uses TRBV3-1 (or the pseudogene TRBV3-2) and TRBJ2-1, with D maybe TRBD1 (6 bases). Per germline, CDR1 LGHDT and CDR2 YNNKEL (reference sequence). The CDR3 spans 13 residues. Between the trimmed V and J ends, which lost 0 bases and 11 bases, there was a span of 11 bases. The CDR3 here is CASSQEKRDKQFF. The CDR3 DNA reads as TGTGCCAGCAGCCAAGAGAAGAGGGACAAGCAGTTCTTC.

The chain links TRBV19 to TRBJ2-7, with TRBD1 matching 7 bases. CDR3 length: 13 residues. The germline gives CDR1 LNHDA, CDR2 SQIVND (reference sequence). The ends lost 9 bases at V and 0 bases at J; junction bases unmatched: 5. CDR3: CASGTASSYEQYF. In nucleotides, the CDR3 is TGTGCCAGCGGGACAGCTAGCTCCTACGAGCAGTACTTC.

This clone was picked up many times. This chain uses TRBV7-8 with TRBJ2-7; 9 positions match TRBD2. This CDR3 is built from 15 residues. Germline V gene data show CDR1 as SGHVS and CDR2 as FQNEAQ. Germline trimming cut 1 base from V and 3 bases from J; bases unmatched to any gene: 4. The CDR3 bases are TGTGCCAGCAGCTTAGATGCTAGCGGGATCTACGAGCAGTACTTC. It encodes CASSLDASGIYEQYF.

The J gene is TRBJ2-7, the V gene TRBV6-1; TRBD1 might be the D (5 bases). The CDR3 has 11 amino acids. Trimming cost V 1 base and J 11 bases, with 9 bases left between them. Germline lookup yields CDR1 MNHNS and CDR2 SASEGT. This CDR3 is CASSEDRIKYF. CDR3 DNA sequence: TGTGCCAGCAGTGAAGACAGGATCAAGTACTTC.

The CDR3 coding sequence is TGTGCCAGCAGCTTGATGTCCCGGAATGAGCAGTTCTTC. This codes for CASSLMSRNEQFF. The genes are TRBV5-5 and TRBJ2-1; D ambiguous. The CDR3 is 13 residues long. Trimming removed 1 base at V and 7 bases at J, with 9 bases between. Germline CDR1 reads SGHKS; CDR2 reads YYEKEE (reference sequence).

This chain connects TRBV6-1 to TRBJ1-2; D gene ambiguous. The ends were cut back, 1 base at V and 5 bases at J, with 11 bases in the middle. The CDR3 is 14 residues long. Germline values: CDR1 MNHNS, CDR2 SASEGT. The CDR3 DNA sequence: TGTGCCAGCAGTGAAGAGGTGTTAGGGTATGGCTACACCTTC. It codes for CASSEEVLGYGYTF.

This clone was counted once. This chain connects TRBV20-1 to TRBJ1-5; D gene uncertain. V lost 3 bases and J lost 4, with 13 bases in between. The V gene's germline CDR1 is DFQATT and CDR2 SNEGSKA (reference sequence). The CDR3 runs 14 residues. CDR3 in DNA: TGCAGTGCTAGTTTGGCGGGGATTAATCAGCCCCAGCATTTT. Protein: CSASLAGINQPQHF.

The chain is built from TRBV7-2 and TRBJ1-1; 9 bases match TRBD1. After removal of 3 bases from V and 4 bases from J, the junction contained 0 bases not matched to a gene. CDR3 length equals 13 residues. The germline V gene has CDR1 SGHTA and CDR2 FQGNSA. DNA of the CDR3: TGTGCCAGCAGCTTGGGACAGGGCACTGAAGCTTTCTTT. Protein: CASSLGQGTEAFF.

This clone was detected only once. The chain carries TRBV15 and TRBJ2-5; TRBD1 or TRBD2 may be the D gene (5 bases each). The V and J ends lost 3 bases and 1 base respectively, with 12 bases between them. Germline CDR1 is LNHNV and CDR2 is YYDKDF (reference sequence). The CDR3 length is 15 residues. CDR3 in DNA: TGTGCCACCAGCAGGTCGGGGACCGTCCAAGAGACCCAGTACTTC. Translation: CATSRSGTVQETQYF.

The chain employs TRBV15 and TRBJ2-1; 9 bases align to TRBD2. The germline V gene has CDR1 LNHNV and CDR2 YYDKDF (reference sequence). The CDR3 runs 14 residues. V trimming: 6 bases; J trimming: 6 bases; junction bases outside the gene matches: 6. As DNA, the CDR3 is TGTGCCACCAGGGAAGCGGGAGGACTCAATGAGCAGTTCTTC. This encodes CATREAGGLNEQFF.

This chain's CDR3 is CASSLAETNTEAFF. CDR3 sequence (DNA): TGTGCCAGCTCACTGGCAGAGACTAACACTGAAGCTTTCTTT. V gene TRBV18 combines with J gene TRBJ1-1; D uncertain. The length of the CDR3 is 14 residues. Trimming took 4 bases from V and 2 from J, leaving 11 bases between them. Germline lookup yields CDR1 KGHSH and CDR2 LQKENI. The whole variable domain, remainder taken from reference TRBV18 and TRBJ1-1, is NAGVMQNPRHLVRRRGQEARLRCSPMKGHSHVYWYRQLPEEGLKFMVYLQKENIIDESGMPKERFSAEFPKEGPSILRIQQVVRGDSAAYFCASSLAETNTEAFFGQGTRLTVV.

The chain joins TRBV4-2 to TRBJ2-5, with 7 bases identical to TRBD1. CDR1 is LGHNA and CDR2 is YNFKEQ in the germline V gene. V was clipped by 4 bases and J by 13 bases; unmatched bases: 9. CDR3 length equals 12 residues. CDR3 amino acids: CASSPGTAILYF. The CDR3, as DNA: TGTGCCAGCAGCCCCGGGACAGCTATACTGTACTTC.

To note about this clone: Relative to the germline gene, one junction end is altered; a read error may explain this. The chain is built from TRBV6-2 or TRBV6-3 and TRBJ1-1, with 10 bases matching TRBD1. From germline, CDR1 is MNHEY and CDR2 SVGEGT. CDR3 size: 16 residues. The DNA for the CDR3 is TGTGCCAGCAGTTACTCCCGGACAGGGGGGAACGCTGAAGCTTTCTTT. Encoded protein: CASSYSRTGGNAEAFF.

The rearrangement links TRBV5-8 to TRBJ1-2, with 7 bases fitting TRBD1. The V and J ends lost 0 bases and 8 bases, in that order; junction bases with no gene match: 13. The CDR3 length is 16 residues. Per germline, CDR1 SGHTS and CDR2 YDEGEE. The CDR3 DNA follows: TGTGCCAGCAGCTTGGGGGCGACCGACAGGGCGCGGGGCTACACCTTC. This encodes CASSLGATDRARGYTF.

This chain joins TRBV19 and TRBJ1-5, with 9 nucleotides matching TRBD1. Germline CDR1 LNHDA, CDR2 SQIVND (reference sequence). V lost 8 bases, J lost 0 bases, and 2 bases stayed unmatched. This CDR3 has 14 amino acids. CDR3 region: CASRTGASNQPQHF. In DNA form, the CDR3 reads TGTGCCAGTCGGACAGGGGCTAGCAATCAGCCCCAGCATTTT.

The gene calls are TRBV30 and TRBJ2-1; possible D gene TRBD2, 6 bases. Per the germline V gene, CDR1 is GTSNPN and CDR2 is SVGIG (reference sequence). The CDR3 is 11 residues long. Trimming removed 5 bases at V and 10 bases at J, with 12 bases between. As DNA, the CDR3 is TGTGCCTGGGCGCTGGGGGGAGAGCAGTTCTTC. This encodes CAWALGGEQFF.

The CDR3 loop is CASTPPLAGTYNEQFF. As DNA, the CDR3 is TGTGCCAGCACCCCTCCTCTAGCTGGGACATACAATGAGCAGTTCTTC. This sequence joins TRBV19 and TRBJ2-1; weak D call: TRBD1 (6 bases). This CDR3 region has 16 residues. Germline CDR1 reads LNHDA; CDR2 reads SQIVND (reference sequence). With 9 bases removed from V and 4 bases from J, the gap between germline ends came to 22 bases.

The V and J genes are TRBV30 and TRBJ2-2; no definite D call. Germline CDR1 and CDR2: GTSNPN and SVGIG (reference sequence). There are 13 residues in the CDR3. Trimming removed 3 bases from V and 1 base from J, with 6 bases in between. CDR3 residues: CAWSNKNTGELFF. CDR3 bases: TGTGCCTGGAGCAATAAGAACACCGGGGAGCTGTTTTTT.

The gene calls are TRBV6-5 and TRBJ1-6; 7 bases fit TRBD1. Per germline, CDR1 MNHEY and CDR2 SVGAGI. The CDR3 runs to 13 residues. V shed 11 bases, J shed 4 bases, and the junction held 5 bases outside the gene matches. CDR3 nucleotide sequence: TGTGCCGGCGGGACAGCATATAATTCACCCCTCCACTTT. It yields the protein CAGGTAYNSPLHF.

The chain recombines TRBV7-8 with TRBJ1-4; D is undetermined. The CDR3 spans 14 residues. V lost 2 bases and J 6 bases, leaving 10 bases between the germline ends. CDR1 SGHVS and CDR2 FQNEAQ come from the germline V gene. This CDR3 reads CASSLYGGDEKLFF. The DNA of the CDR3 is TGTGCCAGCAGCTTATATGGCGGGGATGAAAAACTGTTTTTT.

The V call is TRBV12-3 or TRBV12-4, the J call TRBJ2-1; D call uncertain. V dropped 5 bases and J dropped 9 bases, with 8 bases sitting between them. This CDR3 comprises 11 residues. CDR3 protein: CASSDWPEQFF. In DNA, the CDR3 is TGTGCCAGCAGTGATTGGCCTGAGCAGTTCTTC.

This chain joins TRBV4-1 and TRBJ1-2; no reliable D call. This CDR3 comprises 15 residues. Germline CDR1 reads MGHRA; CDR2 reads YSYEKL. Deletions cut 2 bases from V and 1 base from J, with 11 bases between. The CDR3 spells CASSQPELINYGYTF. The CDR3, as DNA: TGCGCCAGCAGCCAACCGGAGCTCATTAACTATGGCTACACCTTC.

The V gene is TRBV6-5, the J gene TRBJ1-6; D remains ambiguous. Germline V gene lookup returns CDR1 MNHEY and CDR2 SVGAGI. Deletions cut 2 bases from V and 9 bases from J, with 5 bases between. CDR3 length equals 12 residues. CDR3 loop: CASSYPLSPLHF. The DNA of the CDR3 is TGTGCCAGCAGTTACCCGCTTTCACCCCTCCACTTT.

This chain links TRBV3-1 (or the pseudogene TRBV3-2) with TRBJ2-7; 7 positions agree with TRBD2. After removal of 3 bases from V and 0 bases from J, the junction contained 8 bases not matched to a gene. From germline, CDR1 is LGHDT and CDR2 YNNKEL (reference sequence). The CDR3 covers 16 residues. For the CDR3, the DNA is TGTGCCAGCAGCCACCTGGCTAGCGGCCCCTCCTACGAGCAGTACTTC. Amino acid sequence: CASSHLASGPSYEQYF.

With respect to this clone: One end of the junction varies from germline; a read error may be responsible. This chain connects TRBV6-5 to TRBJ1-1, with D perhaps TRBD1 (6 bases). Germline assignment: CDR1 MNHEY and CDR2 SVGAGI. The CDR3 loop spans 13 amino acids. CDR3: CASTYEGGTEAFF. CDR3 in DNA: TGTGCCAGCACTTACGAGGGGGGAACTGAAGCTTTCTTT.

This clone was seen only once. The CDR3 region is CASSYSPGRYTEAFF. CDR3 in DNA: TGTGCCAGCAGTTACTCGCCAGGGAGGTATACGGAAGCTTTCTTT. This chain joins TRBV6-6 and TRBJ1-1, with a possible D match to TRBD1 (5 bases). The V end lost 0 bases, the J end lost 8 bases, and 16 bases lay between the germline ends. The germline CDR1 and CDR2 sequences are MNHNY and SVGAGI (reference sequence). The CDR3 runs to 15 residues.

This clone was seen only once. The chain is built from TRBV5-1 and TRBJ1-2; the match to TRBD1 covers 9 bases. The CDR3 length is 16 residues. After removal of 4 bases from V and 2 bases from J, the junction contained 9 bases not matched to a gene. Germline-derived CDR1 and CDR2 are SGHRS and YFSETQ. In DNA form, the CDR3 reads TGCGCCAGCAGCCCTAACACCGGGACAGGGAACTATGGCTACACCTTC. Protein sequence: CASSPNTGTGNYGYTF. The whole variable domain, filled in from reference TRBV5-1 and TRBJ1-2, reads KAGVTQTPRYLIKTRGQQVTLSCSPISGHRSVSWYQQTPGQGLQFLFEYFSETQRNKGNFPGRFSGRQFSNSRSEMNVSTLELGDSALYLCASSPNTGTGNYGYTFGSGTRLTVV.

The chain uses TRBV5-5 and TRBJ1-2; no reliable D call. This CDR3 spans 15 amino acids. Trimming stripped 3 bases from V and 3 bases from J, with 15 bases between. CDR1 SGHKS and CDR2 YYEKEE come from the germline V gene (reference sequence). The DNA of the CDR3 is TGTGCCAGCAGCTACGTTCTGGGCCCCGACTATGGCTACACCTTC. Amino acids: CASSYVLGPDYGYTF.

This clone was seen a single time. The V call is TRBV7-2, the J call TRBJ1-1, with D tentatively TRBD1 (5 bases). The V gene lost 2 bases and the J gene lost 1 base, with 8 bases spanning the gap. Germline CDR1 reads SGHTA; CDR2 reads FQGNSA. The CDR3 has 14 amino acids. The CDR3 bases are TGTGCCAGCAGCTTACTACAGGAGAACACTGAAGCTTTCTTT. It is translated as CASSLLQENTEAFF.

The chain has TRBV10-1 and TRBJ1-1; 7 positions match TRBD1. This CDR3 contains 17 residues. Germline V CDR1 and CDR2: WNHNN, SYGVQD (reference sequence). V gave up 4 bases and J gave up 0 bases; unmatched junction bases: 11. The CDR3 DNA reads as TGCGCCAGCAGTGGACCGATAAGGGGGCGAGTGAACACTGAAGCTTTCTTT. Amino acid sequence: CASSGPIRGRVNTEAFF.

The V and J genes are TRBV14 and TRBJ1-6; 9 bases fit TRBD1. CDR1 is SGHDN, CDR2 FVKESK, per germline. This CDR3 is 16 amino acids long. The V gene end was trimmed by 3 bases and the J gene end by 9 bases; junction bases not matched to a gene: 9. The chain's CDR3 is CASSHSGQGMGSPLHF. As DNA, the CDR3 is TGTGCCAGCAGCCACTCGGGACAGGGTATGGGTTCACCCCTCCACTTT. Complete variable domain (other parts from reference TRBV14 and TRBJ1-6): EAGVTQFPSHSVIEKGQTVTLRCDPISGHDNLYWYRRVMGKEIKFLLHFVKESKQDESGMPNNRFLAERTGGTYSTLKVQPAELEDSGVYFCASSHSGQGMGSPLHFGNGTRLTVT.